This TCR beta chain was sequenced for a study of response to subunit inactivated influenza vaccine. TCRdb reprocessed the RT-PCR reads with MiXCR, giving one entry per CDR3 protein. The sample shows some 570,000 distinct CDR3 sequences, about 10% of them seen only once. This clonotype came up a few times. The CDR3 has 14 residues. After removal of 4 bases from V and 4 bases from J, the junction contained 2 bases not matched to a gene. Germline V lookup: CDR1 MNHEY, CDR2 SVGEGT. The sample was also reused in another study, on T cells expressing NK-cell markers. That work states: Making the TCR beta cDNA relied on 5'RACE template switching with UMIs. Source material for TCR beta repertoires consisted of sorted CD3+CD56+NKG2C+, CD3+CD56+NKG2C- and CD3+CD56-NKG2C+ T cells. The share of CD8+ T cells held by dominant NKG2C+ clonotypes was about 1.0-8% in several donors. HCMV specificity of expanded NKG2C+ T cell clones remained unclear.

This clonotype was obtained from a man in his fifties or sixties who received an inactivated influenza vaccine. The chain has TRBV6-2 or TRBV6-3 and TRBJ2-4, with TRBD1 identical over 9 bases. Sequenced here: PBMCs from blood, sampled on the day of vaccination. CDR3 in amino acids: CASSWTGEKNIQYF. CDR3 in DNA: TGTGCCAGCAGTTGGACAGGGGAGAAAAACATTCAGTACTTC.